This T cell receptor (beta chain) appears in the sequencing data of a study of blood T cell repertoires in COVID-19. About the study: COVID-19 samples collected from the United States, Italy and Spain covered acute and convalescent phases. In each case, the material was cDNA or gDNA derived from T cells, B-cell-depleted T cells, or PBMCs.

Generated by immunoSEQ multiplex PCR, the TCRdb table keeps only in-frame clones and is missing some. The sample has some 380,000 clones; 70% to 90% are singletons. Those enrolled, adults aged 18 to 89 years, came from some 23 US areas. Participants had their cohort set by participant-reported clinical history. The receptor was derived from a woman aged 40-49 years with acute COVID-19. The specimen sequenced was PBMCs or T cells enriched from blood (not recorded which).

CDR3 sequence (DNA): TGTGCCTGGAGTGTACGAGGGGACAGGTACTCACCCCTCCACTTT. Translated: CAWSVRGDRYSPLHF. This chain joins TRBV30 and TRBJ1-6; the match to TRBD1 covers 8 bases. This CDR3 has 15 amino acids. V lost 0 bases to trimming and J lost 10 bases; unmatched junction nucleotides: 8. Looked up from germline, CDR1 is GTSNPN and CDR2 is SVGIG (reference sequence).